This entry lists 29 T cell receptor beta chains sequenced from one sample in a study of blood T cell repertoires in COVID-19. The protocol was immunoSEQ multiplex PCR, while the TCRdb copy is restricted to in-frame clones and leaves out a portion. This table has a few hundred thousand clones, about nine tenths appearing once. Sequencing used PBMCs or T cells enriched from blood (not recorded which). The receptors were sampled from a woman aged 25 to 39 who had been exposed to COVID-19.

The chain has TRBV28 and TRBJ1-3; D is unclear. Germline CDR1 reads MDHEN; CDR2 reads SYDVKM. V was cut by 7 bases and J by 0 bases, with 16 bases left in between. CDR3 length: 16 residues. This chain's CDR3 is CASIEGRLSSGNTIYF. The CDR3 DNA reads as TGTGCCAGCATCGAAGGGCGACTAAGCTCTGGAAACACCATATATTTT.

The CDR3 nucleotides read TGTGCCAGCAGTGAAGCGCGGGGCCAGGCGGAGGGCTACACCTTC. Translation: CASSEARGQAEGYTF. The chain carries TRBV6-1 and TRBJ1-2; D is possibly TRBD1 (5 bases). There are 15 residues in the CDR3. Germline values: CDR1 MNHNS, CDR2 SASEGT. V was trimmed by 0 bases and J by 8 bases, leaving 16 bases between them.

This chain uses TRBV28 with TRBJ1-1, with TRBD1 identical over 9 bases. The germline V gene has CDR1 MDHEN and CDR2 SYDVKM. The CDR3 runs to 13 residues. Unmatched junction bases numbered 3, after V lost 2 bases and J lost 8 bases. This chain's CDR3 is CASSLVGTGEAFF. DNA for the CDR3: TGTGCCAGCAGTTTAGTTGGGACAGGGGAAGCTTTCTTT.

V usage is TRBV6-5 and J usage is TRBJ2-3; D gene unclear. This CDR3 is built from 15 residues. Germline CDR1 and CDR2: MNHEY and SVGAGI. Deletions cut 2 bases from V and 6 bases from J, with 15 bases between. CDR3 protein: CASSYEKEDTDTQYF. The CDR3 DNA sequence: TGTGCCAGCAGTTACGAAAAGGAAGACACGGATACGCAGTATTTT.

The CDR3, as DNA: TGTGCCAGCAGCCCTCCCACTAGCGGGAGGAGTAATGAGCAGTTCTTC. Translation gives CASSPPTSGRSNEQFF. V usage is TRBV11-2 and J usage is TRBJ2-1; 12 nucleotides line up with TRBD2. The germline V gene encodes CDR1 SGHAT and CDR2 FQNNGV. V was pared by 5 bases and J by 7 bases, with 9 bases of the junction left unmatched. CDR3 size: 16 residues.

The rearrangement uses TRBV6-6 and TRBJ1-5, with D possibly being TRBD1 (6 bases). Germline CDR1 is MNHNY and CDR2 is SVGAGI (reference sequence). V was pared by 5 bases and J by 9 bases, with 11 bases between. The CDR3 extends over 12 amino acids. The CDR3: CASSTQGSPQHF. CDR3 bases: TGTGCCAGCAGTACCCAGGGGTCGCCCCAGCATTTT.

The chain recombines TRBV3-1 (or the pseudogene TRBV3-2) with TRBJ1-5, with D maybe TRBD1 (5 bases). There are 14 residues in the CDR3. Germline V gene sequence: CDR1 LGHDT, CDR2 YNNKEL (reference sequence). The ends were cut back, 3 bases at V and 5 bases at J, with 11 bases in the middle. The CDR3 reads CASSHSGGDQPQHF. The CDR3 bases are TGTGCCAGCAGCCATTCGGGAGGGGATCAGCCCCAGCATTTT.

The table lists this clone with a few counts. The chain recombines TRBV9 with TRBJ2-7, with 9 bases that match TRBD2. The germline gives CDR1 SGDLS, CDR2 YYNGEE. With V trimmed by 0 bases and J by 4 bases, 2 bases remained unmatched. The CDR3 loop spans 14 amino acids. The CDR3 nucleotides are TGTGCCAGCAGCGTAGGGCTAGCGGGGTACGAGCAGTACTTC. Its translation is CASSVGLAGYEQYF. The variable domain in full, completed from reference TRBV9 and TRBJ2-7, reads DSGVTQTPKHLITATGQRVTLRCSPRSGDLSVYWYQQSLDQGLQFLIQYYNGEERAKGNILERFSAQQFPDLHSELNLSSLELGDSALYFCASSVGLAGYEQYFGPGTRLTVT.

The CDR3 sequence: CASSLVQGPPGHQPQHF. In DNA, the CDR3 is TGTGCCAGCAGCTTAGTCCAGGGGCCCCCCGGGCATCAGCCCCAGCATTTT. The chain uses TRBV7-9 and TRBJ1-5, with TRBD1 as a possible D gene (6 bases). The CDR3 extends over 17 amino acids. Trimming pared 1 base from V and 5 bases from J, leaving 18 bases between. The V gene's germline CDR1 is SEHNR and CDR2 FQNEAQ (reference sequence).

This clone has a handful of counts. The V gene is TRBV3-1 (or the pseudogene TRBV3-2), the J gene TRBJ2-2, with TRBD1 matching over 8 bases. Germline values: CDR1 LGHDT, CDR2 YNNKEL (reference sequence). The CDR3 has 16 amino acids. The ends lost 1 base at V and 4 bases at J; junction bases unmatched: 5. The CDR3 here is CASSQGQGQTTGELFF. The DNA of the CDR3 is TGTGCCAGCAGCCAAGGACAGGGGCAGACCACCGGGGAGCTGTTTTTT.

This chain connects TRBV2 to TRBJ2-1, with 8 bases aligning to TRBD1. The CDR3 contains 14 residues. Per the germline V gene, CDR1 is SNHLY and CDR2 is FYNNEI. V lost 1 base, J lost 8 bases, and 4 bases stayed unmatched. The CDR3 DNA sequence: TGTGCCAGCAGTGAAGTTCAGGGGGCCTATGAGCAGTTCTTC. It specifies CASSEVQGAYEQFF.

The chain carries TRBV7-3 and TRBJ2-1; 8 nucleotides match TRBD2. The CDR3 spans 14 residues. The trim removed 5 bases at V and 3 bases at J, leaving 3 bases unmatched. CDR1 is SGHTA and CDR2 is FQGTGA in the germline V gene. CDR3 bases: TGTGCCAGCAGCCCCGGGACTAGCTACAATGAGCAGTTCTTC. Translated, it gives CASSPGTSYNEQFF.

V gene TRBV7-6 combines with J gene TRBJ1-2; the match to TRBD1 covers 8 bases. J was trimmed by 7 bases and V by 5 bases; bases with no gene match: 6. Germline V gene lookup returns CDR1 SGHVS and CDR2 FNYEAQ. The CDR3 runs to 13 residues. The CDR3 protein is CASSPGQEGGYTF. The CDR3 nucleotides read TGTGCCAGCAGCCCGGGACAGGAGGGTGGCTACACCTTC.

This chain uses TRBV9 with TRBJ2-6; perhaps TRBD1 as D (6 bases). The CDR3 is 16 residues long. V was cut by 4 bases and J by 0 bases, with 11 bases left in between. CDR1 SGDLS and CDR2 YYNGEE come from the germline V gene. The CDR3 nucleotides are TGTGCCAGCAGCAGACAGACAGGCTCTGGGGCCAACGTCCTGACTTTC. Translation: CASSRQTGSGANVLTF.

This chain joins TRBV7-2 and TRBJ1-5, with D hard to call. The CDR3 length is 14 residues. Germline V gene lookup returns CDR1 SGHTA and CDR2 FQGNSA. V lost 5 bases and J lost 0, with 8 bases in between. CDR3 DNA: TGTGCCAGCAGCCTAAAATTTAGCAATCAGCCCCAGCATTTT. Its protein is CASSLKFSNQPQHF.

The chain links TRBV3-1 (or the pseudogene TRBV3-2) to TRBJ2-1; TRBD2 aligns across 8 bases. The CDR3 has 14 residues. V gave up 4 bases and J gave up 6 bases; unmatched junction bases: 5. Per the germline V gene, CDR1 is LGHDT and CDR2 is YNNKEL (reference sequence). The CDR3 sequence is CASSRGLAPNEQFF. The CDR3 bases are TGTGCCAGCAGCCGAGGACTAGCTCCCAATGAGCAGTTCTTC.

The J gene is TRBJ2-4, the V gene TRBV28; 7 bases match TRBD1. V was clipped by 5 bases and J by 0 bases; unmatched bases: 10. Germline V gives CDR1 MDHEN, CDR2 SYDVKM. The CDR3 is 17 amino acids. Written as DNA, the CDR3 is TGTGCCAGCAGTCCAGAGACAGGGAACATAGCCAAAAACATTCAGTACTTC. Protein: CASSPETGNIAKNIQYF.

The CDR3 region has the DNA TGTGCCAGCACCCAGACAGGGCGTGGAAACACCATATATTTT. Translation gives CASTQTGRGNTIYF. The rearrangement uses TRBV6-5 and TRBJ1-3, with TRBD1 matching over 7 bases. Unmatched junction bases numbered 6, after V lost 7 bases and J lost 3 bases. This CDR3 region has 14 residues. Germline values: CDR1 MNHEY, CDR2 SVGAGI.

V usage is TRBV27 and J usage is TRBJ1-4, with D perhaps TRBD1 (6 bases). Germline CDR1 and CDR2: MNHEY and SMNVEV (reference sequence). This CDR3 region has 14 residues. Trimming pared 6 bases from V and 5 bases from J, leaving 13 bases between. Here the CDR3 DNA reads TGTGCCAGCAGCCCAACAGGGTTCAATGAAAAACTGTTTTTT. Its protein is CASSPTGFNEKLFF.

The chain combines TRBV6-2 or TRBV6-3 with TRBJ1-6; 10 nucleotides agree with TRBD1. V dropped 0 bases and J dropped 7; count of bases not matched to a gene: 6. The germline CDR1 and CDR2 sequences are MNHEY and SVGEGT. The CDR3 contains 17 residues. CDR3: CASSYSDRGLGNSPLHF. CDR3 DNA sequence: TGTGCCAGCAGTTACTCCGACAGGGGGCTTGGGAATTCACCCCTCCACTTT.

This chain uses TRBV10-1 with TRBJ1-1; no clear D gene. V was cut by 1 base and J by 4 bases, with 13 bases left in between. This CDR3 spans 15 amino acids. The germline gives CDR1 WNHNN, CDR2 SYGVQD (reference sequence). As DNA, the CDR3 is TGCGCCAGCAGTGAGTTGGGGATAGGAGGCACTGAAGCTTTCTTT. Its translation is CASSELGIGGTEAFF.

V usage is TRBV30 and J usage is TRBJ1-6; 7 bases are shared with TRBD1. V lost 2 bases, J lost 9 bases, and 10 bases stayed unmatched. In germline, CDR1 is GTSNPN, CDR2 SVGIG (reference sequence). The CDR3 runs to 15 residues. CDR3 in DNA: TGTGCCTGGAGTACCCGGAGGCAGGGGGGTTCACCCCTCCACTTT. It is translated as CAWSTRRQGGSPLHF.

This clone has a single count. The rearrangement joins TRBV19 to TRBJ2-7; D gene ambiguous. V dropped 6 bases and J dropped 2 bases, with 17 bases sitting between them. Germline assignment: CDR1 LNHDA and CDR2 SQIVND (reference sequence). The CDR3 extends over 15 amino acids. The CDR3 DNA reads as TGTGCCAGTAGCCCTGGTCCTGAGCCTCCCTACGAGCAGTACTTC. Its translation: CASSPGPEPPYEQYF.

This clone has just one count. The chain couples TRBV28 to TRBJ2-7; TRBD2 aligns across 8 bases. The germline V gene has CDR1 MDHEN and CDR2 SYDVKM. Unmatched junction bases numbered 6, after V lost 2 bases and J lost 0 bases. CDR3 size: 16 residues. This chain's CDR3 is CASSLIFGTSSYEQYF. The CDR3 region has the DNA TGTGCCAGCAGTTTAATCTTCGGGACTAGCTCCTACGAGCAGTACTTC.

The J gene is TRBJ2-1, the V gene TRBV28; D ambiguous. The CDR3 is 12 residues long. The germline V and J ends were trimmed by 2 bases and 15 bases, with 14 bases remaining between them. From germline, CDR1 is MDHEN and CDR2 SYDVKM. CDR3 nucleotide sequence: TGTGCCAGCAGTTTACCCTCCAGAACCTGGTTCTTC. Its translation: CASSLPSRTWFF. Using reference TRBV28 and TRBJ2-1 for the parts outside the CDR3, the full variable domain is DVKVTQSSRYLVKRTGEKVFLECVQDMDHENMFWYRQDPGLGLRLIYFSYDVKMKEKGDIPEGYSVSREKKERFSLILESASTNQTSMYLCASSLPSRTWFFGPGTRLTVL.

This rearrangement joins TRBV25-1 to TRBJ1-4, with unresolved D. The CDR3 sequence is 12 residues long. CDR1 and CDR2 from the germline V gene are MGHDK and SYGVNS. The CDR3 spells CASGARDEKLFF. The CDR3 coding sequence is TGTGCATCTGGAGCTCGAGATGAAAAACTGTTTTTT.

This chain connects TRBV19 to TRBJ2-7; 7 positions match TRBD1. This CDR3 spans 14 amino acids. Germline-derived CDR1 and CDR2 are LNHDA and SQIVND (reference sequence). Losses at the gene ends were 5 bases for V and 3 bases for J; bases not matched to a gene: 7. The CDR3 coding sequence is TGTGCCAGTAGTGCGTTACAGGGGAACTACGAGCAGTACTTC. Protein product: CASSALQGNYEQYF.

The chain couples TRBV10-3 to TRBJ2-7; the D gene is possibly TRBD1 (6 bases). The CDR3 length is 14 residues. V lost 6 bases, J lost 2 bases, and 14 bases lay in between. Germline lookup yields CDR1 ENHRY and CDR2 SYGVKD. CDR3 coding DNA: TGTGCCATCAGGACCGGGACACCCCCCTACGAGCAGTACTTC. This codes for CAIRTGTPPYEQYF.

CDR3 region: CASSWSGTYEQYF. The CDR3 DNA reads TGCGCCAGCAGCTGGTCCGGTACCTACGAGCAGTACTTC. The gene calls are TRBV5-1 and TRBJ2-7; no reliable D call. The CDR3 totals 13 residues. V was cut by 3 bases and J by 2 bases, with 9 bases left in between. Germline assignment: CDR1 SGHRS and CDR2 YFSETQ.